One sample yielded the 11 T cell receptor beta chains listed below, sequenced in a study of tumor-infiltrating lymphocytes in primary liver carcinoma. Taking roughly 20-32 mg of unsorted bulk tissue, the authors co-extracted RNA and DNA. With approximately 500 ng total RNA as template and a constant-region primer, TCR beta cDNA was made. Amplification in three nested multiplex PCR rounds with slightly modified ARM-PCR gave rise to TCR beta libraries. The first two PCR rounds, roughly 9 cycles each, used TRBV1-TRBV30 forward primers and a C-beta reverse primer. Each CDR3 protein gets one entry after TCRdb re-called the multiplex PCR reads with MiXCR. The sample yields approximately 45,000 distinct CDR3 sequences, about three quarters seen once. The sequenced sample was liver tumor tissue from sampling region 2. The subset was: tumor region T2, inferior pole. The receptors were gathered from a man in his forties with primary liver carcinoma and hepatitis B virus infection.

The chain couples TRBV11-3 to TRBJ2-1; D is unclear. CDR1 and CDR2 (germline): SGHNT, YENEEA. The CDR3 has 12 residues. Trimming pared 2 bases from V and 10 bases from J, leaving 9 bases between. CDR3 in DNA: TGTGCCAGCAGCTTAAATGGCAGGGAGCAGTTCTTC. This encodes CASSLNGREQFF.

This clonotype was counted once. One end of the junction varies from germline; a read error may be responsible. The chain employs TRBV5-1 and TRBJ1-1; D ambiguous. The CDR3 runs 15 residues. Per germline, CDR1 SGHRS and CDR2 YFSETQ. The CDR3 sequence: CASSPGVGLKTGAFF. In DNA, the CDR3 is TGTGCCAGCAGCCCTGGCGTAGGATTGAAGACTGGAGCTTTCTTT.

With respect to this clonotype: At one end the junction does not follow the germline gene, possibly because of a read error. The J gene is TRBJ2-3, the V gene TRBV5-1, with D possibly being TRBD1 (5 bases). CDR3 length: 13 residues. CDR1 SGHRS and CDR2 YFSETQ come from the germline V gene. The CDR3 loop reads CACSLDAGDTQYF. In DNA, the CDR3 is TGCGCCTGCAGCTTGGACGCAGGGGATACGCAGTATTTT. The full variable domain, in which reference TRBV5-1 and TRBJ2-3 provide the parts outside the CDR3, is KAGVTQTPRYLIKTRGQQVTLSCSPISGHRSVSWYQQTPGQGLQFLFEYFSETQRNKGNFPGRFSGRQFSNSRSEMNVSTLELGDSALYLCACSLDAGDTQYFGPGTRLTVL.

Regarding this clonotype: Compared with germline, one end of the junction differs, possibly owing to a read error. The chain recombines TRBV10-2 with TRBJ1-2, with D unclear. This CDR3 spans 13 amino acids. Germline V lookup: CDR1 WSHSY, CDR2 SAAADI. The CDR3 coding sequence is TGCGCCAGTAGTGAAACCGTTAACTATGGCTACACCTTC. Translating gives CASSETVNYGYTF.

To note about this clonotype: This may be a read error: a much more frequent sequence differs by one nucleotide. The rearrangement joins TRBV5-1 to TRBJ2-3; 12 nucleotides match TRBD2. Germline V gene sequence: CDR1 SGHRS, CDR2 YFSETQ. The CDR3 is 16 residues long. CDR3 loop: CASSSGLAGRTDMQYF. CDR3 in DNA: TGCGCCAGCAGCTCCGGACTAGCGGGACGCACAGATATGCAGTATTTT.

This clonotype occurred many times. The V gene is TRBV5-1, the J gene TRBJ2-3; D remains ambiguous. V shed 1 base and J shed 0 bases, with 12 bases lying between them. The CDR3 is 16 amino acids. Per germline, CDR1 SGHRS and CDR2 YFSETQ. The CDR3 reads CASSLRTGGSTDTQYF. The CDR3 nucleotides are TGCGCCAGCAGCTTGAGGACGGGCGGCAGCACAGATACGCAGTATTTT.

Remarks on this clonotype: At one boundary the junction diverges from the germline segment, which might be a read error. This sequence joins TRBV12-3 or TRBV12-4 and TRBJ2-3, with 8 bases aligning to TRBD1. The CDR3 covers 16 residues. The CDR3 bases are TGTGTCAGCAGCCTCGGACAGGGAGGAGGCACAGATACGCAATATTTT. Translation: CVSSLGQGGGTDTQYF.

This clonotype was seen ten or more times. The chain is built from TRBV21-1 and TRBJ1-1; the D segment call TRBD1 is taken from the table without a DNA check. TRBV21-1 is a pseudogene. This CDR3 is 14 amino acids long. The CDR3: CASSLGQWGTEAFF. DNA for the CDR3: TGTGCCAGCAGCCTGGGACAGTGGGGCACTGAAGCTTTCTTT.

Remarks on this clonotype: No conserved phenylalanine or tryptophan is present at the end of the CDR3, so a read error is the likely explanation. The rearrangement links TRBV6-5 to TRBJ2-7; D remains ambiguous. This CDR3 region has 12 residues. Germline values: CDR1 MNHEY, CDR2 SVGAGI. CDR3 nucleotides: TGTGCCAGCAAGTCACCGACCTACGAACAGTACATC. Protein: CASKSPTYEQYI.

The rearrangement uses TRBV6-2 or TRBV6-3 and TRBJ1-1, with D possibly matching TRBD1 (5 bases). The germline CDR1 and CDR2 sequences are MNHEY and SVGEGT. The CDR3 contains 11 residues. V shed 9 bases and J shed 12 bases, with 17 bases lying between them. CDR3 nucleotides: TGTGCCAGTGGTTCGGCAGGGCCGACTTTCTTT. It specifies CASGSAGPTFF.

This clonotype showed up just a few times. It is likely a read error, because the conserved phenylalanine at the end of the CDR3 is missing. The V call is TRBV5-1, the J call TRBJ1-1; TRBD1 aligns across 7 bases. Germline V lookup: CDR1 SGHRS, CDR2 YFSETQ. Trimming cost V 0 bases and J 4 bases; bases outside gene matches: 6. The CDR3 has 15 amino acids. In DNA form, the CDR3 reads TGCGCCAGCAGCTTGGGCGGACAGGCGGGCACTGAAGCTTTCCTT. Residues: CASSLGGQAGTEAFL.